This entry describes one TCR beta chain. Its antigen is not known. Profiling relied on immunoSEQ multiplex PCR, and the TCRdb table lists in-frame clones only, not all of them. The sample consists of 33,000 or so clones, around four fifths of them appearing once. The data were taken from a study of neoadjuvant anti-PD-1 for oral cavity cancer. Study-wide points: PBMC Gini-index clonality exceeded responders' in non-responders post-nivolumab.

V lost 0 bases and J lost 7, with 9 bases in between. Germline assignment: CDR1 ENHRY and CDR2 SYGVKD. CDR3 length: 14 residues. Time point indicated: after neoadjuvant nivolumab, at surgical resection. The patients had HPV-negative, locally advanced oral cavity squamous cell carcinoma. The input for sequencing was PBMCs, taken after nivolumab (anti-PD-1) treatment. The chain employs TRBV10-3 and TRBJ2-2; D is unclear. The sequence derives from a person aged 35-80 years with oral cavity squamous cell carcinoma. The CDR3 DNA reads TGTGCCATCAGTGAGTCTGTAGGGATCGGGGAGCTGTTTTTT. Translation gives CAISESVGIGELFF.